Listed here are 23 T cell receptor beta chains from one sample, sequenced in a study of blood T cell repertoires in COVID-19. Clones were read by immunoSEQ multiplex PCR, and TCRdb kept only the in-frame ones, dropping some. The sample has 12,000 to 15,000 clones; 70% to 90% are singletons. The specimen sequenced was peripheral blood. Every receptor here comes from a human donor in a cohort sampled during active COVID-19.

The rearrangement links TRBV28 to TRBJ1-6; TRBD1 might be the D (5 bases). The V end was cut by 6 bases, the J end by 7 bases, with 16 bases between. The CDR3 sequence is 15 residues long. Germline CDR1 is MDHEN and CDR2 is SYDVKM. Here the CDR3 reads CASRSAGLGNSPLHF. DNA for the CDR3: TGTGCCAGCAGGTCCGCGGGGCTCGGGAATTCACCCCTCCACTTT.

The chain combines TRBV18 with TRBJ2-1; D might be TRBD2 (6 bases). The length of the CDR3 is 15 residues. The V gene's germline CDR1 is KGHSH and CDR2 LQKENI. V dropped 2 bases and J dropped 7 bases, with 15 bases sitting between them. CDR3 residues: CASSPIAVALNEQFF. The CDR3 DNA follows: TGTGCCAGCTCACCAATAGCGGTCGCCTTAAATGAGCAGTTCTTC.

This clone was recorded a few times. The chain has TRBV7-6 and TRBJ2-5; 10 bases match TRBD1. J was trimmed by 4 bases and V by 4 bases; bases with no gene match: 9. This CDR3 has 16 residues. Germline values: CDR1 SGHVS, CDR2 FNYEAQ. CDR3 DNA sequence: TGTGCCAGCAGCTCGGGACAGGGGATTACTGGAGAGACCCAGTACTTC. It is translated as CASSSGQGITGETQYF.

The chain combines TRBV9 with TRBJ2-3; D is possibly TRBD1 (5 bases). The CDR3 sequence is 15 residues long. Looked up from germline, CDR1 is SGDLS and CDR2 is YYNGEE. Trimming removed 5 bases from V and 5 bases from J, with 18 bases in between. The CDR3 bases are TGTGCCAGCAGTGTCGAAGGGGCGCGTGGAGATACGCAGTATTTT. Its protein product is CASSVEGARGDTQYF.

DNA for the CDR3: TGTGCCAGCAGCGCCCTGGACAGGGCTGGCTACACCTTC. Translation: CASSALDRAGYTF. The genes are TRBV5-6 and TRBJ1-2; 8 bases agree with TRBD1. The CDR3 extends over 13 amino acids. Trimming took 4 bases from V and 7 from J; bases not matched to a gene: 6. Germline loops: CDR1 SGHDT, CDR2 YYEEEE.

V is TRBV4-2 and J is TRBJ2-3, with D maybe TRBD2 (5 bases). Per the germline V gene, CDR1 is LGHNA and CDR2 is YNFKEQ. The CDR3 is 12 residues long. The CDR3 is CAAGRLTDTQYF. CDR3 sequence (DNA): TGTGCGGCGGGCCGGCTCACAGATACGCAGTATTTT.

The genes are TRBV19 and TRBJ1-6; D may be TRBD1 (5 bases). Between the trimmed V and J ends, which lost 7 bases and 7 bases, there was a span of 17 bases. Germline assignment: CDR1 LNHDA and CDR2 SQIVND (reference sequence). The CDR3 is 15 residues long. This chain's CDR3 is CASTPQPGKNSPLHF. The DNA for the CDR3 is TGTGCCAGTACCCCCCAACCAGGGAAGAATTCACCCCTCCACTTT.

This chain links TRBV6-5 with TRBJ1-2; 9 bases map to TRBD1. The CDR3 runs 15 residues. In germline, CDR1 is MNHEY, CDR2 SVGAGI. The V and J ends lost 6 bases and 6 bases, in that order; junction bases with no gene match: 11. The CDR3 DNA follows: TGTGCCAGCAGCCAGGGACAGGGTTTAACCAATGGCTACACCTTC. It encodes CASSQGQGLTNGYTF.

This sequence joins TRBV28 and TRBJ2-1; D possibly corresponds to TRBD2 (6 bases). V was pared by 2 bases and J by 0 bases, with 23 bases between. The CDR3 loop spans 20 amino acids. Germline V gives CDR1 MDHEN, CDR2 SYDVKM. The CDR3 coding sequence is TGTGCCAGCAGTTTAAGTAGAGAGAAGGGACTCGCCTTCTCCTACAATGAGCAGTTCTTC. As protein: CASSLSREKGLAFSYNEQFF.

In DNA form, the CDR3 reads TGTGCCAGCAGGGGACAGATAAACACTGAAGCTTTCTTT. The encoded protein is CASRGQINTEAFF. This sequence joins TRBV7-9 and TRBJ1-1; 7 nucleotides align to TRBD1. The ends lost 6 bases at V and 2 bases at J; junction bases unmatched: 3. CDR3 length equals 13 residues. Germline loops: CDR1 SEHNR, CDR2 FQNEAQ (reference sequence).

The V and J genes are TRBV4-2 and TRBJ1-3; 8 nucleotides match TRBD1. The CDR3 is 17 amino acids. Germline CDR1 and CDR2: LGHNA and YNFKEQ. The junction had 11 bases not matched to a gene; V was cut back by 7 bases and J by 0 bases. In DNA form, the CDR3 reads TGTGCCAGCAAAGGACAGGGAGGACTCGACTCTGGAAACACCATATATTTT. Translation: CASKGQGGLDSGNTIYF.

The CDR3 DNA sequence: TGTGCCAGCAGCCAAGATTTGGGTAGCGGGAGTCGAGAGACCCAGTACTTC. This translates into CASSQDLGSGSRETQYF. The J gene is TRBJ2-5, the V gene TRBV3-1 (or the pseudogene TRBV3-2); 9 positions agree with TRBD2. From germline, CDR1 is LGHDT and CDR2 YNNKEL (reference sequence). V lost 0 bases and J lost 4; bases outside the gene matches: 9. CDR3 length: 17 amino acids.

V is TRBV6-5 and J is TRBJ2-1, with TRBD1 matching over 7 bases. V dropped 7 bases and J dropped 1; count of bases not matched to a gene: 4. The CDR3 sequence is 14 residues long. Germline values: CDR1 MNHEY, CDR2 SVGAGI. As DNA, the CDR3 is TGTGCCAGCACTCGGACAGGATCCTACAATGAGCAGTTCTTC. Translation: CASTRTGSYNEQFF.

The genes are TRBV4-1 and TRBJ2-5; 16 bases fit TRBD2. The CDR3 contains 17 residues. CDR1 and CDR2 from the germline V gene are MGHRA and YSYEKL. V dropped 7 bases and J dropped 5; count of bases not matched to a gene: 10. This CDR3 reads CASTPGLAGGPGETQYF. CDR3 sequence (DNA): TGCGCCAGCACCCCGGGACTAGCGGGAGGGCCGGGGGAGACCCAGTACTTC.

The chain has TRBV9 and TRBJ2-5; TRBD2 agrees at 12 bases. J lost 5 bases, V lost 3 bases, and 5 bases had no gene match. Germline CDR1 SGDLS, CDR2 YYNGEE. The CDR3 totals 15 residues. CDR3 residues: CASSATSGSVETQYF. DNA for the CDR3: TGTGCCAGCAGCGCGACTAGCGGGAGTGTTGAGACCCAGTACTTC.

The CDR3 DNA follows: TGTGCCAGCAGCTTTGGACAGGGGGGTCCTCAGCCCCAGCATTTT. Translating gives CASSFGQGGPQPQHF. V gene TRBV7-9 combines with J gene TRBJ1-5; the match to TRBD1 covers 10 bases. The CDR3 covers 15 residues. V shed 3 bases, J shed 6 bases, and the junction held 5 bases outside the gene matches. Germline CDR1 reads SEHNR; CDR2 reads FQNEAQ (reference sequence).

This chain links TRBV2 with TRBJ2-5, with 7 bases identical to TRBD2. The CDR3 spans 16 residues. CDR1 is SNHLY, CDR2 FYNNEI, per germline. The V segment lost 0 bases and the J segment 10 bases; nucleotides outside the gene matches: 14. CDR3 sequence reads: CASSEAVSGRQGVQYF. As DNA, the CDR3 is TGTGCCAGCAGTGAAGCAGTTAGCGGGCGGCAAGGGGTCCAGTACTTC.

This clone was detected a few times. The chain recombines TRBV5-1 with TRBJ2-3; TRBD1 agrees at 11 bases. This CDR3 contains 17 residues. Germline CDR1 reads SGHRS; CDR2 reads YFSETQ. Losses at the gene ends were 4 bases for V and 4 bases for J; bases not matched to a gene: 11. The CDR3 bases are TGCGCCAGCAGCACCGGCCGCCGGGACAGGGGGGCAGATACGCAGTATTTT. Protein product: CASSTGRRDRGADTQYF.

This rearrangement joins TRBV3-1 (or the pseudogene TRBV3-2) to TRBJ1-5; D not certain. Trimming removed 0 bases at V and 4 bases at J, with 4 bases between. The germline CDR1 and CDR2 sequences are LGHDT and YNNKEL (reference sequence). The CDR3 consists of 13 residues. CDR3 nucleotide sequence: TGTGCCAGCAGCCAAGAGGCAAATCAGCCCCAGCATTTT. This encodes CASSQEANQPQHF.

The chain employs TRBV4-2 and TRBJ2-3; D is unclear. The CDR3 is 13 amino acids. Germline values: CDR1 LGHNA, CDR2 YNFKEQ. The V and J ends lost 0 bases and 9 bases respectively, with 10 bases between them. The CDR3 sequence: CASSQDFQETQYF. For the CDR3, the DNA is TGTGCCAGCAGCCAAGACTTCCAGGAAACGCAGTATTTT.

This clone came up a few times. This chain links TRBV27 with TRBJ2-2; TRBD2 matches at 11 bases. This CDR3 has 17 amino acids. Losses at the gene ends were 1 base for V and 4 bases for J; bases not matched to a gene: 5. In germline, CDR1 is MNHEY, CDR2 SMNVEV (reference sequence). The CDR3 loop is CASSLYSSGRPTGELFF. CDR3 bases: TGTGCCAGCAGTTTATACTCTAGCGGGAGGCCCACCGGGGAGCTGTTTTTT.

V usage is TRBV29-1 and J usage is TRBJ1-2, with TRBD1 matching 9 bases. The length of the CDR3 is 15 residues. CDR1 and CDR2 (germline): SQVTM, ANQGSEA. Trimming removed 8 bases from V and 5 bases from J; junction bases left unmatched: 15. This chain's CDR3 is CSFRTGAGVRYGYTF. The CDR3 DNA is TGCAGCTTCCGGACAGGGGCCGGCGTAAGGTATGGCTACACCTTC. The entire variable domain, with the rest obtained from reference TRBV29-1 and TRBJ1-2, is as follows: SAVISQKPSRDICQRGTSLTIQCQVDSQVTMMFWYRQQPGQSLTLIATANQGSEATYESGFVIDKFPISRPNLTFSTLTVSNMSPEDSSIYLCSFRTGAGVRYGYTFGSGTRLTVV.

This clone showed up just once. The chain combines TRBV20-1 with TRBJ2-5, with D unclear. The germline V gene has CDR1 DFQATT and CDR2 SNEGSKA (reference sequence). The CDR3 runs to 11 residues. With 5 bases removed from V and 5 bases from J, the gap between germline ends came to 9 bases. The CDR3 nucleotides read TGCAGTGCTTTTCGAGTGGAGACCCAGTACTTC. Translating it yields CSAFRVETQYF.